These T cell receptor beta chains were read from a single sample in a study of T-cell reconstitution after alpha-beta-depleted transplantation in children. TCRdb processed the PCR reads anew with MiXCR; each CDR3 protein has one entry. The table lists about 420,000 distinct CDR3 sequences, roughly 16% of them singletons. The starting material was PBMCs, mostly from graft donor cells, obtained 360 days after TCRalphabeta/CD19-depleted stem cell transplant. These receptors came from a boy under two years old who had a stem cell transplant for Wiskott-Aldrich syndrome, so the T cells may come from the graft donor. CDR3s include the opening cysteine and the closing phenylalanine or tryptophan. Fields, in order: V gene, clone size, J gene, D gene, CDR3 protein, CDR3 DNA. D genes are given only for firm matches. Size tells how often a clone was seen (once, few, many) or the class of an expanded clone, and some rows leave it out.

>TRBV3-1|few|TRBJ1-2|-
CASSQDWSPGYTF
TGTGCCAGCAGCCAAGATTGGAGCCCTGGCTACACCTTC
>TRBV12-3/TRBV12-4|few|TRBJ2-1|TRBD2
CASSTGTSGINEQFF
TGTGCCAGCAGCACCGGGACTAGCGGGATCAATGAGCAGTTCTTC
>TRBV4-3|few|TRBJ2-3|TRBD2
CASSQEGTKTDTQYF
TGCGCCAGCAGCCAAGAGGGGACTAAAACAGATACGCAGTATTTT
>TRBV4-1|many|TRBJ1-2|TRBD1
CASSQGGGYTF
TGTGCCAGCAGCCAAGGGGGCGGCTACACCTTC
>TRBV12-3/TRBV12-4|-|TRBJ2-3|-
CASGPAGAPIDTQYF
TGTGCCAGCGGGCCGGCAGGGGCCCCGATAGATACGCAGTATTTT
>TRBV4-1|-|TRBJ1-2|-
CASSQDRSGTWGDYGYTF
TGCGCCAGCAGCCAAGATAGGTCCGGGACCTGGGGCGACTATGGCTACACCTTC
>TRBV9|few|TRBJ1-2|-
CASSGEAYGYTF
TGTGCCAGCAGCGGGGAGGCCTATGGCTACACCTTC
>TRBV7-9|-|TRBJ2-3|TRBD2
CASRDRLAVIKGDTQYF
TGTGCCAGCAGAGACCGACTAGCGGTTATCAAGGGAGATACGCAGTATTTT
>TRBV6-5|few|TRBJ1-2|TRBD1
CASSYGTGGDYGYTF
TGTGCCAGCAGTTACGGTACAGGGGGAGACTATGGCTACACCTTC
>TRBV18|-|TRBJ2-5|TRBD1
CASSPTPGTGFFGETQYF
TGTGCCAGCTCACCCACCCCCGGGACAGGATTCTTCGGAGAGACCCAGTACTTC
>TRBV29-1|few|TRBJ1-2|TRBD1
CSVEPNLDRVGGYTF
TGCAGCGTTGAACCCAACCTCGACAGGGTCGGAGGCTACACCTTC
>TRBV18|-|TRBJ2-1|-
CASSPVEYNEQFF
TGTGCCAGCTCACCAGTTGAGTACAATGAGCAGTTCTTC
>TRBV11-2|few|TRBJ2-5|TRBD2
CASSLVLLAGGRGQETQYF
TGTGCCAGCAGCTTAGTTCTACTAGCGGGAGGGCGGGGTCAAGAGACCCAGTACTTC
>TRBV6-2/TRBV6-3|-|TRBJ2-1|-
CASSTRTIRGNEQFF
TGTGCCAGCAGTACCCGGACTATAAGGGGCAATGAGCAGTTCTTC
>TRBV25-1|few|TRBJ2-7|-
CASSEWDGSYEQYF
TGTGCCAGCAGTGAATGGGACGGATCCTACGAGCAGTACTTC
>TRBV9|many|TRBJ2-1|TRBD2
CASSVGGRVIYNEQFF
TGTGCCAGCAGCGTAGGCGGGAGGGTTATCTACAATGAGCAGTTCTTC
>TRBV28|-|TRBJ2-7|-
CASSPRTEQYF
TGTGCCAGCAGTCCCCGGACCGAGCAGTACTTC
>TRBV7-6|-|TRBJ2-7|TRBD2
CASSLLAGADYEQYF
TGTGCCAGCAGCCTGTTAGCGGGAGCGGACTACGAGCAGTACTTC
>TRBV20-1|-|TRBJ1-1|-
CSASSTAYEAFF
TGCAGTGCTAGCTCGACAGCATATGAAGCTTTCTTT
>TRBV5-1|-|TRBJ1-1|-
CAIGPRIATEAFF
TGCGCCATAGGGCCGCGAATCGCTACTGAAGCTTTCTTT
>TRBV5-1|-|TRBJ1-6|TRBD1
CASSKMTGNSPLHF
TGCGCCAGCAGCAAAATGACAGGGAATTCACCCCTCCACTTT
>TRBV30|few|TRBJ2-1|TRBD2
CAWSLAGVHNEQFF
TGTGCCTGGTCCCTAGCGGGAGTCCACAATGAGCAGTTCTTC
>TRBV12-3/TRBV12-4|-|TRBJ2-3|TRBD2
CASSPEAGAYTDTQYF
TGTGCCAGCAGTCCCGAAGCGGGGGCCTACACAGATACGCAGTATTTT
>TRBV5-6|-|TRBJ2-3|-
CASSLVGRASTDTQYF
TGTGCCAGCAGCTTGGTGGGCCGTGCTAGCACAGATACGCAGTATTTT
>TRBV30|-|TRBJ2-4|-
CAWSAGTLNIQYF
TGTGCCTGGAGTGCAGGGACACTAAACATTCAGTACTTC
>TRBV24-1|few|TRBJ2-5|TRBD2
CATSSGRRQMETQYF
TGTGCCACCTCTAGCGGGCGGAGACAAATGGAGACCCAGTACTTC
>TRBV7-8|few|TRBJ2-7|TRBD1
CASSQRNRGRPREQYF
TGTGCCAGCAGCCAAAGAAACAGGGGTCGGCCTAGGGAGCAGTACTTC
>TRBV7-6|few|TRBJ2-7|TRBD1
CASSAGTGIYEQYF
TGTGCCAGCAGCGCCGGGACAGGGATCTACGAGCAGTACTTC
>TRBV20-1|-|TRBJ1-6|-
CSARGLPDSPLHF
TGCAGTGCTAGGGGTCTCCCTGATTCACCCCTCCACTTT
>TRBV9|few|TRBJ2-1|-
CASSVEGLTKLGEQFF
TGTGCCAGCAGCGTAGAGGGCTTGACGAAGTTGGGTGAGCAGTTCTTC
>TRBV10-3|-|TRBJ2-7|TRBD1
CAISELKTGTYEQYF
TGTGCCATCAGTGAACTCAAGACAGGGACCTACGAGCAGTACTTC
>TRBV12-3/TRBV12-4|-|TRBJ2-1|TRBD2
CASKRTSGGYEQFF
TGTGCCAGCAAGCGGACTAGCGGGGGCTATGAGCAGTTCTTC
>TRBV12-3/TRBV12-4|once|TRBJ2-3|-
CASSFIKEGQYF
TGTGCCAGCAGTTTCATCAAGGAGGGGCAGTATTTT
>TRBV11-1|few|TRBJ2-2|TRBD2
CASSIGERGILANTRELFF
TGTGCCAGCAGCATTGGGGAGCGGGGAATTCTGGCGAACACCAGGGAGCTGTTTTTT
>TRBV7-2|-|TRBJ2-7|TRBD2
CASSPLMTSGLYEQYF
TGTGCCAGCAGCCCCCTGATGACTAGCGGGTTATACGAGCAGTACTTC
>TRBV20-1|few|TRBJ2-3|TRBD1
CSAKGQGVDTQYF
TGCAGTGCTAAGGGACAGGGCGTAGATACGCAGTATTTT
>TRBV18|-|TRBJ2-2|-
CASSTDRARELFF
TGTGCCAGCTCAACCGACCGGGCTAGGGAGCTGTTTTTT
>TRBV10-3|-|TRBJ2-3|TRBD2
CAISAIAGGPDTQYF
TGTGCCATCAGTGCGATAGCGGGGGGACCAGATACGCAGTATTTT